The 26 T cell receptor beta chains listed next were all sequenced from one sample in a study of blood T cell repertoires in COVID-19. Here immunoSEQ multiplex PCR was the method, and the copy in TCRdb shows in-frame clones only, minus some. The sample yields about 61,000 clones, 65% to 85% seen once. The sequenced sample was peripheral blood. The receptors come from a woman in her 70s with acute or convalescent COVID-19.

This clone was detected only once. This chain connects TRBV7-2 to TRBJ1-5; weak D call: TRBD1 (5 bases). The CDR3 loop spans 15 amino acids. Trimming took off 1 base at V and 4 bases at J, with 11 bases between the two ends. Germline CDR1 SGHTA, CDR2 FQGNSA. The CDR3 nucleotides read TGTGCCAGCAGCTTAGATGGACGGGGGAATCAGCCCCAGCATTTT. This encodes CASSLDGRGNQPQHF.

About this clone: The junction differs from germline at one of its ends, possibly a read error. The chain joins TRBV2 to TRBJ1-4, with TRBD1 identical over 7 bases. Germline CDR1 reads SNHLY; CDR2 reads FYNNEI. The CDR3 sequence is 15 residues long. CDR3 region: CASKRIGGSNEKLFF. DNA of the CDR3: TGTGCCAGCAAACGGATAGGGGGCTCTAACGAAAAACTGTTTTTT.

This clone was seen just once. The chain uses TRBV12-5 and TRBJ2-3; no definite D call. The CDR3 has 14 residues. In germline, CDR1 is LGHNT, CDR2 FRNRAP. The V gene lost 0 bases and the J gene lost 2 bases, with 6 bases spanning the gap. The CDR3 DNA reads TGTGCTAGTGGTTTGGTACGAGTCACAGATACGCAGTATTTT. Translation: CASGLVRVTDTQYF.

This clone has more than one count but fewer than ten. The V and J genes are TRBV10-3 and TRBJ2-3, with TRBD2 matching 11 bases. J gave up 1 base and V 2 bases, and 5 bases lay outside the gene matches. The germline V gene has CDR1 ENHRY and CDR2 SYGVKD. CDR3 length: 17 amino acids. The CDR3 sequence is CAISEALAGDGTDTQYF. CDR3 in DNA: TGTGCCATCAGTGAGGCACTAGCGGGGGATGGCACAGATACGCAGTATTTT.

This clone was counted a few times. The chain joins TRBV7-2 to TRBJ2-1, with D possibly matching TRBD2 (5 bases). The V end lost 7 bases, the J end lost 1 base, and 14 bases lay between the germline ends. The CDR3 covers 15 residues. Germline CDR1 is SGHTA and CDR2 is FQGNSA. DNA of the CDR3: TGTGCCAGCAAGACCTTTCGAGGGTCCTACAATGAGCAGTTCTTC. It is translated as CASKTFRGSYNEQFF.

The genes are TRBV11-3 and TRBJ2-5; 9 positions match TRBD1. Trimming took 5 bases from V and 5 from J; bases not matched to a gene: 3. The CDR3 contains 13 residues. In germline, CDR1 is SGHNT, CDR2 YENEEA. In nucleotides, the CDR3 is TGTGCCAGCAGCACGGACAGGGGTGAGACCCAGTACTTC. Translated, it gives CASSTDRGETQYF.

The rearrangement joins TRBV3-1 (or the pseudogene TRBV3-2) to TRBJ1-2; D uncertain. The CDR3 spans 15 residues. The ends were cut back, 3 bases at V and 3 bases at J, with 14 bases in the middle. CDR1 and CDR2 (germline): LGHDT, YNNKEL (reference sequence). This CDR3 reads CASSQAAFRDYGYTF. The CDR3 DNA sequence: TGTGCCAGCAGCCAGGCCGCGTTCCGGGACTATGGCTACACCTTC.

The chain links TRBV18 to TRBJ1-2, with 7 bases that match TRBD1. Losses at the gene ends were 5 bases for V and 2 bases for J; bases not matched to a gene: 5. The length of the CDR3 is 14 residues. The germline V gene encodes CDR1 KGHSH and CDR2 LQKENI. CDR3 DNA: TGTGCCAGCTCAACGGGACAGCAAAACTATGGCTACACCTTC. It specifies CASSTGQQNYGYTF.

The chain uses TRBV5-1 and TRBJ2-7, with D perhaps matching TRBD1 (6 bases). The germline V gene has CDR1 SGHRS and CDR2 YFSETQ. The CDR3 runs to 15 residues. The ends were cut back, 0 bases at V and 2 bases at J, with 12 bases in the middle. The CDR3 DNA reads as TGCGCCAGCAGCTTGGGCACAGGGCCCGCCTACGAGCAGTACTTC. Its protein is CASSLGTGPAYEQYF.

The CDR3 nucleotides are TGTGCCAGCAGCTTGGCTATGGTGCGCCAAGAGACCCAGTACTTC. Encoded protein: CASSLAMVRQETQYF. The V call is TRBV5-4, the J call TRBJ2-5; no firm D call. The ends were cut back, 0 bases at V and 1 base at J, with 10 bases in the middle. The CDR3 runs 15 residues. Germline values: CDR1 SGHNT, CDR2 YYREEE (reference sequence).

V and J are TRBV9 and TRBJ1-1; a possible D gene is TRBD1 (5 bases). Trimming left V 2 bases short and J 11 bases short, with 16 bases between. CDR3 length equals 13 residues. Germline CDR1 SGDLS, CDR2 YYNGEE. The chain's CDR3 is CASSVRGGGTAFF. CDR3 nucleotides: TGTGCCAGCAGCGTCCGAGGAGGAGGGACCGCTTTCTTT.

This clone was counted once. V and J are TRBV29-1 and TRBJ2-2; 8 bases line up with TRBD2. Germline V gene lookup returns CDR1 SQVTM and CDR2 ANQGSEA. V was clipped by 5 bases and J by 6 bases; unmatched bases: 11. The CDR3 totals 15 residues. CDR3 protein: CSVNIPGGLPGELFF. CDR3 DNA sequence: TGCAGCGTTAATATCCCGGGGGGGCTCCCCGGGGAGCTGTTTTTT.

The J gene is TRBJ1-1, the V gene TRBV20-1, with D possibly matching TRBD1 (6 bases). CDR3 size: 12 residues. Trimming took 3 bases from V and 6 from J, leaving 11 bases between them. CDR1 is DFQATT and CDR2 is SNEGSKA in the germline V gene (reference sequence). The DNA for the CDR3 is TGCAGTGCTAGTAGGGGGAAGTCTGAAGCTTTCTTT. The encoded protein is CSASRGKSEAFF.

The V and J genes are TRBV2 and TRBJ2-7, with a possible D match to TRBD2 (5 bases). The CDR3 has 13 amino acids. CDR1 and CDR2 from the germline V gene are SNHLY and FYNNEI. The ends were cut back, 10 bases at V and 2 bases at J, with 15 bases in the middle. Written as DNA, the CDR3 is TGTGCCACCTCCCAAGACTATGCCTACGAGCAGTACTTC. Translation: CATSQDYAYEQYF.

The V call is TRBV27, the J call TRBJ1-2; 7 bases map to TRBD1. CDR1 and CDR2 from the germline V gene are MNHEY and SMNVEV (reference sequence). Unmatched junction bases numbered 3, after V lost 5 bases and J lost 3 bases. This CDR3 spans 13 amino acids. CDR3 amino acids: CASSRQGDYGYTF. Written as DNA, the CDR3 is TGTGCCAGCAGTAGACAGGGAGACTATGGCTACACCTTC.

The chain joins TRBV2 to TRBJ1-6, with D hard to call. Germline V CDR1 and CDR2: SNHLY, FYNNEI. V was cut by 2 bases and J by 14 bases, with 4 bases left in between. The CDR3 is 10 amino acids. DNA for the CDR3: TGTGCCAGCAGTGAATTAACCCTCCACTTT. Its translation: CASSELTLHF.

This chain joins TRBV7-3 and TRBJ2-2, with TRBD2 matching over 11 bases. CDR1 is SGHTA, CDR2 FQGTGA, per germline. Losses at the gene ends were 5 bases for V and 3 bases for J; bases not matched to a gene: 5. This CDR3 spans 16 amino acids. DNA for the CDR3: TGTGCCAGCAGCCCTAGCGGGGGGATGGACACCGGGGAGCTGTTTTTT. As protein: CASSPSGGMDTGELFF.

The chain joins TRBV5-4 to TRBJ2-5; tentative D call: TRBD2 (6 bases). V lost 0 bases, J lost 5 bases, and 8 bases lay in between. Germline CDR1 reads SGHNT; CDR2 reads YYREEE (reference sequence). The CDR3 contains 13 residues. The CDR3 DNA is TGTGCCAGCAGCTTGGCGGGGGTTGAGACCCAGTACTTC. This translates into CASSLAGVETQYF.

This chain uses TRBV7-2 with TRBJ2-2, with D possibly being TRBD1 (6 bases). The CDR3 has 14 amino acids. Trimming pared 4 bases from V and 1 base from J, leaving 7 bases between. The germline V gene has CDR1 SGHTA and CDR2 FQGNSA. The CDR3 loop is CASSSGQNTGELFF. The CDR3 bases are TGTGCCAGCAGCTCGGGACAGAACACCGGGGAGCTGTTTTTT.

Here the CDR3 reads CASRAGTNTEAFF. The CDR3, as DNA: TGCGCCAGTCGGGCGGGGACGAACACTGAAGCTTTCTTT. The genes are TRBV5-1 and TRBJ1-1, with D possibly matching TRBD1 (5 bases). Germline CDR1 is SGHRS and CDR2 is YFSETQ. V was shortened by 8 bases and J by 1 base, with 12 bases between the two germline ends. The CDR3 is made up of 13 amino acids.

The chain has TRBV11-3 and TRBJ2-5, with D perhaps TRBD2 (6 bases). The CDR3 contains 15 residues. The germline gives CDR1 SGHNT, CDR2 YENEEA. V gave up 4 bases and J gave up 0 bases, with 12 bases separating them. The CDR3: CASSSISGYQETQYF. The DNA of the CDR3 is TGTGCCAGCAGCTCAATTAGCGGTTACCAAGAGACCCAGTACTTC.

This chain connects TRBV4-2 to TRBJ2-3; the match to TRBD2 covers 8 bases. After removal of 1 base from V and 2 bases from J, the junction contained 5 bases not matched to a gene. Germline V gene sequence: CDR1 LGHNA, CDR2 YNFKEQ. The CDR3 extends over 16 amino acids. CDR3 DNA: TGTGCCAGCAGCCAAGCAACTAGCGGCATCACAGATACGCAGTATTTT. As protein: CASSQATSGITDTQYF.

The J gene is TRBJ1-6, the V gene TRBV6-1, with D possibly being TRBD1 (5 bases). Trimming took off 2 bases at V and 8 bases at J, with 13 bases between the two ends. The CDR3 contains 15 residues. Germline-derived CDR1 and CDR2 are MNHNS and SASEGT. This CDR3 reads CASSESGEGDSPLHF. Written as DNA, the CDR3 is TGTGCCAGCAGTGAATCGGGGGAAGGGGATTCACCCCTCCACTTT.

The rearrangement uses TRBV12-3 or TRBV12-4 and TRBJ1-1, with a weak D call TRBD1 (5 bases). V was pared by 3 bases and J by 3 bases, with 8 bases between. The CDR3 totals 13 residues. The chain's CDR3 is CASSFGGDTEAFF. CDR3 bases: TGTGCCAGCAGTTTTGGGGGGGACACTGAAGCTTTCTTT.

The chain combines TRBV15 with TRBJ2-5; D unclear. The CDR3 loop spans 12 amino acids. V lost 0 bases and J lost 4, with 3 bases in between. Germline lookup yields CDR1 LNHNV and CDR2 YYDKDF (reference sequence). The CDR3 loop reads CATSRDRETQYF. The CDR3 bases are TGTGCCACCAGCAGAGATCGAGAGACCCAGTACTTC. Supplemented by reference TRBV15 and TRBJ2-5, the full variable domain reads DAMVIQNPRYQVTQFGKPVTLSCSQTLNHNVMYWYQQKSSQAPKLLFHYYDKDFNNEADTPDNFQSRRPNTSFCFLDIRSPGLGDTAMYLCATSRDRETQYFGPGTRLLVL.

The chain uses TRBV19 and TRBJ1-2, with D possibly TRBD1 on 6 matching bases. This CDR3 has 12 residues. CDR1 is LNHDA and CDR2 is SQIVND in the germline V gene (reference sequence). The V end lost 7 bases, the J end lost 4 bases, and 10 bases lay between the germline ends. The CDR3 nucleotides are TGTGCCAGTATGGGGGCAGGCTATGGCTACACCTTC. It is translated as CASMGAGYGYTF. Full variable domain (remainder filled in from reference TRBV19 and TRBJ1-2): DGGITQSPKYLFRKEGQNVTLSCEQNLNHDAMYWYRQDPGQGLRLIYYSQIVNDFQKGDIAEGYSVSREKKESFPLTVTSAQKNPTAFYLCASMGAGYGYTFGSGTRLTVV.